A single sample gave rise to the 10 T cell receptor beta chains below, sequenced in a study of cytomegalovirus exposure and HLA in healthy donors (dated by TCRdb to about 2017). Receptor libraries were prepared by the immunoSEQ multiplex PCR assay. A mixture of 60 forward primers for TCR Vbeta segments and 13 reverse primers for TCR Jbeta segments was used in the multiplex PCR. In TCRdb, the immuneACCESS table is reduced to in-frame sequences with V and J assigned. These tables do not hold every clone; where another copy was compared, an unresolved V gene accounts for under half, and the others remain unexplained. The table for this sample lists 250,000 or so clones; about 86% of them were counted only once. The ten largest account for 8% of the sample. The sample consisted of PBMCs. The receptors shown here come from a woman in her sixties in good health and CMV-seropositive.

The rearrangement joins TRBV27 to TRBJ2-7, with 11 bases fitting TRBD2. The CDR3 runs to 14 residues. Germline trimming cut 2 bases from V and 7 bases from J; bases unmatched to any gene: 4. From germline, CDR1 is MNHEY and CDR2 SMNVEV (reference sequence). Here the CDR3 reads CASSLTSGRYEQYF. In DNA form, the CDR3 reads TGTGCCAGCAGTTTAACTAGCGGGAGATATGAGCAGTACTTC.

The chain has TRBV4-1 and TRBJ2-7; 9 bases are shared with TRBD1. After removal of 2 bases from V and 0 bases from J, the junction contained 5 bases not matched to a gene. This CDR3 is 16 amino acids long. Germline CDR1 is MGHRA and CDR2 is YSYEKL. CDR3 coding DNA: TGCGCCAGCAGCCAAACGGGACAGGGTCACTCCTACGAGCAGTACTTC. The encoded protein is CASSQTGQGHSYEQYF.

J is TRBJ2-1 and V is TRBV27; tentative D call: TRBD2 (6 bases). The CDR3 loop spans 16 amino acids. Germline V gene sequence: CDR1 MNHEY, CDR2 SMNVEV (reference sequence). The V end was cut by 4 bases, the J end by 3 bases, with 16 bases between. In nucleotides, the CDR3 is TGTGCCAGCAGTTACCGGACTAACGGGGACTACAATGAGCAGTTCTTC. This gives the protein CASSYRTNGDYNEQFF.

The V call is TRBV5-4, the J call TRBJ2-5; 9 bases are a match to TRBD2. The junction had 13 bases not matched to a gene; V was cut back by 3 bases and J by 4 bases. CDR3 length equals 17 residues. Germline V gene lookup returns CDR1 SGHNT and CDR2 YYREEE (reference sequence). CDR3 DNA sequence: TGTGCCAGCAGCTCCCGACTAGCGGTCCCGGGCGGAGAGACCCAGTACTTC. Translation gives CASSSRLAVPGGETQYF.

This clone was seen more than once but under ten times. The chain joins TRBV19 to TRBJ2-2; perhaps TRBD2 as D (5 bases). CDR3 length: 14 residues. CDR1 and CDR2 from the germline V gene are LNHDA and SQIVND (reference sequence). V was shortened by 1 base and J by 9 bases, with 12 bases between the two germline ends. The CDR3 loop reads CASSIGMASRELFF. The CDR3 nucleotides read TGTGCCAGTAGTATAGGAATGGCTAGCCGGGAGCTGTTTTTT.

The V call is TRBV5-4, the J call TRBJ2-1, with D unresolved. The CDR3 runs to 12 residues. Germline V gene sequence: CDR1 SGHNT, CDR2 YYREEE (reference sequence). V lost 0 bases, J lost 6 bases, and 4 bases lay in between. CDR3 sequence (DNA): TGTGCCAGCAGCTTGGACGGCAATGAGCAGTTCTTC. Its translation: CASSLDGNEQFF.

The table lists this clone with a few counts. The chain joins TRBV6-5 to TRBJ2-5; the match to TRBD2 covers 7 bases. V gave up 8 bases and J gave up 10 bases; unmatched junction bases: 13. CDR3 size: 13 residues. Germline CDR1 and CDR2: MNHEY and SVGAGI. The CDR3 is CASEGRDWEGQYF. DNA for the CDR3: TGTGCCAGCGAGGGCAGGGATTGGGAGGGCCAGTACTTC.

This rearrangement joins TRBV19 to TRBJ2-7; no clear D. Germline-derived CDR1 and CDR2 are LNHDA and SQIVND (reference sequence). This CDR3 has 13 amino acids. The V gene lost 5 bases and the J gene lost 4 bases, with 12 bases spanning the gap. CDR3 sequence (DNA): TGTGCCAGTAGTTCCAGGCCTGCTTACGAGCAGTACTTC. It yields the protein CASSSRPAYEQYF.

This chain uses TRBV11-3 with TRBJ2-3; 8 bases match TRBD2. The J segment lost 0 bases and the V segment lost 1 base, leaving 9 bases of the junction unmatched. CDR1 and CDR2 (germline): SGHNT, YENEEA. This CDR3 has 18 amino acids. The CDR3 DNA reads TGTGCCAGCAGCTTAGGAACTAGCGGAGGCGCTAGCACAGATACGCAGTATTTT. It codes for CASSLGTSGGASTDTQYF.

The chain is built from TRBV7-6 and TRBJ2-5, with 8 bases that match TRBD2. With V trimmed by 3 bases and J by 5 bases, 5 bases remained unmatched. The CDR3 is 14 residues long. In germline, CDR1 is SGHVS, CDR2 FNYEAQ. CDR3 DNA sequence: TGTGCCAGCAGCTTCGCGGGAGGAGGGGAGACCCAGTACTTC. Protein: CASSFAGGGETQYF.